This T cell receptor beta chain is from a study of early T cells in non-severe SARS-CoV-2 infection. Overall study context: Sequenced material consisted of bulk RNA (from unsorted whole blood), and chains were unpaired. Broader study findings: Using VDJdb, the matching emphasized anti-spike CD8 responses while missing private and CD4 specificities.

This CDR3 has 14 amino acids. V lost 6 bases to trimming and J lost 3 bases, with 12 bases between them. CDR1 is ENHRY and CDR2 is SYGVKD in the germline V gene. This clonotype was seen more than once but under ten times. The antigen is unknown. TCRdb passed the 5' RACE reads through MiXCR, listing each CDR3 protein once. The sample records about 61,000 distinct CDR3 sequences, approximately 10% being singletons. The V call is TRBV10-3, the J call TRBJ1-3; D remains ambiguous. This sequence originates from an adult who was a healthcare worker with PCR-confirmed SARS-CoV-2 infection or an uninfected control (not recorded which). Source material: whole blood. The CDR3 region has the DNA TGTGCCATCAGGGGCACAACCCATGGAAACACCATATATTTT. Translating gives CAIRGTTHGNTIYF.